The clone carrying this T cell receptor (beta chain) was seen a single time. The data were taken from a study of PD-L1 blockade in urothelial cancer. Libraries were prepared by immunoSEQ multiplex PCR; TCRdb keeps only in-frame clonotypes and omits some of them. Of fewer than 75,000 clones detected, about 90% appear once; the ten largest clones hold approximately 4.5%. As to time point: pretreatment peripheral blood. CDR1 and CDR2 (germline): MNHEY, SVGAGI. The CDR3 extends over 16 amino acids. The J segment lost 0 bases and the V segment lost 6 bases, leaving 6 bases of the junction unmatched. V usage is TRBV6-5 and J usage is TRBJ2-3; 10 bases map to TRBD2. The TCR was taken from a man aged 65 to 85 with urothelial cancer. Sequencing used PBMCs, obtained around atezolizumab (anti-PD-L1) treatment. The CDR3 DNA reads as TGTGCCAGCAGATACCAGACTAGCGGGAGCACAGATACGCAGTATTTT. This encodes CASRYQTSGSTDTQYF.